This T cell receptor (beta chain) was captured by sequencing in a study of CD8+ T cells in alopecia areata. TCR sequencing used cDNA made by reverse transcription of extracted RNA. The protocol was immunoSEQ multiplex PCR, while the TCRdb copy is restricted to in-frame clones and leaves out a portion. The table shows under 150,000 clones, with 56% occurring only once. Treatment noted: oral pan-JAK inhibitor, 5-10 mg twice daily. The study, taken as a whole, reports: Elevated clonality characterized lesional scalp relative to normal scalp, particularly in alopecia totalis/universalis. Between patients, shared TCR sequences were less clear than in mice. This was possibly due in part to HLA diversity in the patient population.

About this clone itself: As yet, its antigen is unknown.

Here the sequenced sample was CD4+ T cells sorted from blood, taken at week 24, from a patient treated with tofacitinib. The TCR was taken from a human donor with alopecia areata.

In nucleotides, the CDR3 is TGTGCCAGCAGCTTGGTGGGCGTCTACACCTTC. The encoded protein is CASSLVGVYTF. The V call is TRBV5-6, the J call TRBJ1-2; D gene ambiguous. The germline V and J ends were trimmed by 0 bases and 10 bases, with 7 bases remaining between them. The CDR3 is made up of 11 amino acids. Germline V lookup: CDR1 SGHDT, CDR2 YYEEEE. Complete variable domain (other parts from reference TRBV5-6 and TRBJ1-2): DAGVTQSPTHLIKTRGQQVTLRCSPKSGHDTVSWYQQALGQGPQFIFQYYEEEERQRGNFPDRFSGHQFPNYSSELNVNALLLGDSALYLCASSLVGVYTFGSGTRLTVV.